Listed below are T cell receptor beta chains from one sample, sequenced in a study of regulatory T cells in long-lasting Graves disease. TCRdb processed the multiplex PCR reads anew with MiXCR; each CDR3 protein has one entry. The sample records 530,000 or so distinct CDR3 sequences, roughly 13% being singletons. The same sample was also studied in work on T cells in Graves' hyperthyroidism and ophthalmopathy.

The sample was peripheral blood mononuclear cells (PBMCs), taken at new diagnosis, from a patient treated with antithyroid drugs. These receptors came from a man aged 30-40 years with Graves disease. The CDR3 runs from the conserved cysteine through the conserved F or W. The D gene is left open where the match is weak. The size entry is marked missing in some rows and otherwise reads once, few, many or a size class.

few	TRBV30	-	TRBJ2-3	TGTGCCTGGAGTCCCTATACAGATACGCAGTATTTT	CAWSPYTDTQYF
-	TRBV5-1	-	TRBJ2-4	TGCGCCAGCAGCCTGACCGGCAGTTGGGCCAAAAACATTCAGTACTTC	CASSLTGSWAKNIQYF
-	TRBV20-1	-	TRBJ1-1	TGCAGTGCTAGAGATCGCAGGGCCGGAGTGGGCACTGAAGCTTTCTTT	CSARDRRAGVGTEAFF
many	TRBV7-8	-	TRBJ2-5	TGTGCCAGCAGCCACCCGGGGACATTGGAGACCCAGTACTTC	CASSHPGTLETQYF
few	TRBV3-1	-	TRBJ2-1	TGTGCCAGCGGGGGGAGGCGCCCCTCCTACAATGAGCAGTTCTTC	CASGGRRPSYNEQFF
many	TRBV29-1	-	TRBJ2-5	TGCAGCGTTGTTGGATTGAAAGAGACCCAGTACTTC	CSVVGLKETQYF
many	TRBV7-2	-	TRBJ2-7	TGTGCCAGCAGCTTAGTCCCAGCGGAGTACGAGCAGTACTTC	CASSLVPAEYEQYF
many	TRBV3-1	TRBD1	TRBJ2-7	TGTGCCAGCAGGGACAGGGGAGGAGAAGAGCAGTACTTC	CASRDRGGEEQYF
many	TRBV18	TRBD2	TRBJ2-7	TGTGCCAGCTCACCCCTAGCGGGAGGGCCTGCCTACGAGCAGTACTTC	CASSPLAGGPAYEQYF
-	TRBV14	TRBD2	TRBJ2-5	TGTGCCAGCAGCAATGGACTAGCCGGCCTCGATGCCCAGTACTTC	CASSNGLAGLDAQYF
many	TRBV12-3/TRBV12-4	-	TRBJ1-4	TGTGCCAGCAGACAACCAGACAGGTTTGAAAAACTGTTTTTT	CASRQPDRFEKLFF
many	TRBV15	-	TRBJ2-4	TGTGCCACCAGCAGACTACTCTTTCGCGCCGCCAAAAACATTCAGTACTTC	CATSRLLFRAAKNIQYF
many	TRBV12-3/TRBV12-4	-	TRBJ1-2	TGTGCCAGCAGTTTAAGGGGAACGGATGGCTACACCTTC	CASSLRGTDGYTF
many	TRBV3-1	-	TRBJ1-1	TGTGCCAGCAGCTGGGGCGCAGAGGGGACTGAAGCTTTCTTT	CASSWGAEGTEAFF
many	TRBV11-3	-	TRBJ2-5	TGTGCCAGCAGCTTATCGGGGAGTGGGGGGACCCAGTACTTC	CASSLSGSGGTQYF
many	TRBV18	-	TRBJ2-7	TGTGCCAGCTCACCGATCGGGGCCTACGAGCAGTACTTC	CASSPIGAYEQYF
many	TRBV10-3	TRBD1	TRBJ1-2	TGTGCCATCAGCGAAGTTCCGGGACAGGTTACATATGGCTACACCTTC	CAISEVPGQVTYGYTF
-	TRBV20-1	-	TRBJ1-5	TGCAGTGCCTACGGACGGGCCGGCAATCAGCCCCAGCATTTT	CSAYGRAGNQPQHF
-	TRBV6-1	-	TRBJ2-2	TGTGCCAGCACTACAGGGATTGGCGGGGAGCTGTTTTTT	CASTTGIGGELFF
many	TRBV20-1	TRBD2	TRBJ2-3	TGCAGTGCTAGAGGTAGCGGGAGGACAGATACGCAGTATTTT	CSARGSGRTDTQYF
many	TRBV5-1	-	TRBJ2-2	TGCGCCAGCAGCTTGGACAGGCCCACCGGGGAGCTGTTTTTT	CASSLDRPTGELFF
many	TRBV24-1	-	TRBJ2-4	TGTGCCACCAGTGATTTGAGTAGGGCTTCCAAAAACATTCAGTACTTC	CATSDLSRASKNIQYF
-	TRBV19	-	TRBJ1-5	TGTGCCAGTAGTCGCGCGGGTGAGACGACCAATCAGCCCCAGCATTTT	CASSRAGETTNQPQHF
many	TRBV7-9	-	TRBJ2-5	TGTGCCAGCAGCCGAAATAGCGGTCAAGAGACCCAGTACTTC	CASSRNSGQETQYF
few	TRBV5-1	-	TRBJ1-1	TGCGCCAGCAGAAACGTGGGTGGCCGGCGTAACACTGAAGCTTTCTTT	CASRNVGGRRNTEAFF
-	TRBV6-2/TRBV6-3	-	TRBJ2-3	TGTGCCAGCAGTTACAACCGGGACATACGCACAGGTACGCAGTATTTT	CASSYNRDIRTGTQYF
many	TRBV18	TRBD2	TRBJ2-7	TGTGCCAGCTCACCACCTGGGCTAGCGGGGGCCGAGCAGTACTTC	CASSPPGLAGAEQYF
many	TRBV2	TRBD1	TRBJ1-4	TGTGCCAGCACTTCGGACAGGGGGAGGGAAAAACTGTTTTTT	CASTSDRGREKLFF
many	TRBV20-1	-	TRBJ2-7	TGCAGTGCTAGATACGGTTACGAGCAGTACTTC	CSARYGYEQYF
many	TRBV20-1	-	TRBJ1-1	TGCAGTGCTAGAGAGCAGGGAAATTCCGAAGCTTTCTTT	CSAREQGNSEAFF
many	TRBV30	-	TRBJ1-2	TGTGCCTGGAGTGTCGGGGGAGGTGGCTACACCTTC	CAWSVGGGGYTF
many	TRBV20-1	TRBD1	TRBJ2-2	TGCAGTGCTAGAGTATCTTATTCTTGGGGACAGGGTAACACCGGGGAGCTGTTTTTT	CSARVSYSWGQGNTGELFF
few	TRBV24-1	-	TRBJ2-3	TGTGCCACCAGTGATTTCGCTCCCGGTAGAACAGATACGCAGTATTTT	CATSDFAPGRTDTQYF
-	TRBV6-2/TRBV6-3	TRBD2	TRBJ2-3	TGTGCCAGCAGCCAAGCGCTAGCGGGAGGCCCGTATTTT	CASSQALAGGPYF
many	TRBV10-2	TRBD2	TRBJ2-6	TGCGCCAGCAGTGAGTCGAGTCTAGCGGGAGGATCGGGGGCCAACGTCCTGACTTTC	CASSESSLAGGSGANVLTF
-	TRBV29-1	-	TRBJ2-7	TGCAGCGTTGCAGGGAACCGGGACGAGCAGTACTTC	CSVAGNRDEQYF
many	TRBV7-9	-	TRBJ2-3	TGTGCCAGCAGCTTAGGCATTAGCACAGATACGCAGTATTTT	CASSLGISTDTQYF
-	TRBV10-3	TRBD1	TRBJ2-5	TGTGCCATCAGTGACCGGGACAGAAACTTTGAAGGGACCCAGTACTTC	CAISDRDRNFEGTQYF
many	TRBV28	-	TRBJ2-5	TGTGCCAGCAGTACTATTATTAGCAGGAGGGCCTTAGAGACCCAGTACTTC	CASSTIISRRALETQYF
many	TRBV11-2	-	TRBJ1-5	TGTGCCAGCAGCTCCCTCAGGGAATCCCCCCAGCATTTT	CASSSLRESPQHF
many	TRBV13	-	TRBJ2-5	TGTGCCAGCAGCCGCCGGGACGTAGTCGGGGGAGAGACCCAGTACTTC	CASSRRDVVGGETQYF
few	TRBV7-9	-	TRBJ2-1	TGTGCCAGCAGCTTAGAACTTTACAATGAGCAGTTCTTC	CASSLELYNEQFF
many	TRBV24-1	-	TRBJ2-1	TGTGCCACCAGTGAAACACGCCGGCTTAATGAGCAGTTCTTC	CATSETRRLNEQFF
many	TRBV27	-	TRBJ2-7	TGTGCCAGCAGGGTGACCGGAGCCACCTACGAGCAGTACTTC	CASRVTGATYEQYF
few	TRBV20-1	TRBD2	TRBJ2-7	TGCAGTGCTCCGGGACTAGCGGGAGACAGGTTCTACGAGCAGTACTTC	CSAPGLAGDRFYEQYF
-	TRBV5-5	TRBD2	TRBJ2-3	TGTGCCAGCAGTCAGAAGGGGAGGGACCTCACAGATACGCAGTATTTT	CASSQKGRDLTDTQYF